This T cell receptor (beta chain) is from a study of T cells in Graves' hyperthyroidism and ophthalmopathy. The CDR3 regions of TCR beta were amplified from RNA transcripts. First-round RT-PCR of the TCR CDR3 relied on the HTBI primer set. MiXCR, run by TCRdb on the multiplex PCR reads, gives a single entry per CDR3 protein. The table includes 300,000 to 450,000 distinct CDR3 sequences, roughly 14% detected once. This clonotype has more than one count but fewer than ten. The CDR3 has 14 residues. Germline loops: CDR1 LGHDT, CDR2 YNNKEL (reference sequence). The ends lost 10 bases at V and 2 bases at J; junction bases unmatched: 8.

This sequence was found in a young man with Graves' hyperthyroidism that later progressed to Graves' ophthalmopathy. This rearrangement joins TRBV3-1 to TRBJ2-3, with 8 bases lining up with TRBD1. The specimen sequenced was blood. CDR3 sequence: CATTQGAHTDTQYF. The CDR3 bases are TGTGCCACGACGCAGGGGGCCCACACAGATACGCAGTATTTT.